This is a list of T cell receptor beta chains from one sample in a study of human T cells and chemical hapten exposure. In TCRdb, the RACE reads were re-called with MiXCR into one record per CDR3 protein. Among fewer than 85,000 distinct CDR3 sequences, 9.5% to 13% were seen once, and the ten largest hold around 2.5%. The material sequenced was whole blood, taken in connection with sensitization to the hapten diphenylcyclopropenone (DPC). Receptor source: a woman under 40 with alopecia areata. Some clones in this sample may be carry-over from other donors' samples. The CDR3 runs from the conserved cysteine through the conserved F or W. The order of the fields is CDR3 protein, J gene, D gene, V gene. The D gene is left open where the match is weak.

CDR3: CASSPSAGGDEQYF
J: TRBJ2-7
D: TRBD1
V: TRBV18

CDR3: CASSLRLAAETQYF
J: TRBJ2-5
D: TRBD2
V: TRBV12-3/TRBV12-4

CDR3: CASSSGQYEQYF
J: TRBJ2-7
D: TRBD1
V: TRBV5-5

CDR3: CASSQGASYEQYF
J: TRBJ2-7
D: -
V: TRBV4-1

CDR3: CASSPTNLQETQYF
J: TRBJ2-5
D: -
V: TRBV7-2

CDR3: CASSHGTESYEQYF
J: TRBJ2-7
D: TRBD1
V: TRBV7-2

CDR3: CASTRSFSEAFF
J: TRBJ1-1
D: -
V: TRBV12-3/TRBV12-4

CDR3: CSARGGVAQYF
J: TRBJ2-3
D: -
V: TRBV20-1

CDR3: CASSQEGASAGKNIQYF
J: TRBJ2-4
D: -
V: TRBV3-1

CDR3: CAWTAGTKNTGELFF
J: TRBJ2-2
D: TRBD2
V: TRBV30

CDR3: CASSAGRGPYNEQFF
J: TRBJ2-1
D: -
V: TRBV6-4

CDR3: CSVESQRAYNEQFF
J: TRBJ2-1
D: -
V: TRBV29-1

CDR3: CASSLSQDEQFF
J: TRBJ2-1
D: -
V: TRBV12-3/TRBV12-4

CDR3: CASSLASGTSRHSPLHF
J: TRBJ1-6
D: -
V: TRBV7-7

CDR3: CASRLRGALNTEAFF
J: TRBJ1-1
D: -
V: TRBV4-1

CDR3: CASSPHGRSYEQYF
J: TRBJ2-7
D: -
V: TRBV9

CDR3: CASSRGGPNTEAFF
J: TRBJ1-1
D: -
V: TRBV5-5

CDR3: CSVVGGYAFF
J: TRBJ1-1
D: -
V: TRBV29-1

CDR3: CASSGQGDQPQHF
J: TRBJ1-5
D: TRBD1
V: TRBV18

CDR3: CACGANSYEQYF
J: TRBJ2-7
D: -
V: TRBV30

CDR3: CASTQGSSSGANVLTF
J: TRBJ2-6
D: TRBD1
V: TRBV6-1

CDR3: CAISEGAANEKLFF
J: TRBJ1-4
D: -
V: TRBV10-3

CDR3: CASSFSPRLAESYEQYF
J: TRBJ2-7
D: TRBD2
V: TRBV7-8

CDR3: CASGHREDSNQPQHF
J: TRBJ1-5
D: -
V: TRBV16

CDR3: CASSYRPLSEAFF
J: TRBJ1-1
D: -
V: TRBV27

CDR3: CASSPPLVASYGYTF
J: TRBJ1-2
D: -
V: TRBV18

CDR3: CASSPPGQNQPQHF
J: TRBJ1-5
D: -
V: TRBV18

CDR3: CATGQILNSNQPQHF
J: TRBJ1-5
D: -
V: TRBV6-2/TRBV6-3

CDR3: CASSEERVHEQYF
J: TRBJ2-7
D: -
V: TRBV2

CDR3: CSVANPGRVYEQYF
J: TRBJ2-7
D: -
V: TRBV29-1

CDR3: CASSLGGPSTDTQYF
J: TRBJ2-3
D: -
V: TRBV7-2

CDR3: CASSPKWAASTDTQYF
J: TRBJ2-3
D: -
V: TRBV18

CDR3: CASSYRQGGTGELFF
J: TRBJ2-2
D: TRBD1
V: TRBV3-1

CDR3: CASSLAGQGIGELFF
J: TRBJ2-2
D: -
V: TRBV7-2

CDR3: CASSPDSYQETQYF
J: TRBJ2-5
D: -
V: TRBV12-3/TRBV12-4

CDR3: CASSPTTATNEKLFF
J: TRBJ1-4
D: -
V: TRBV5-4

CDR3: CASSGQDYGYTF
J: TRBJ1-2
D: -
V: TRBV25-1

CDR3: CASRGGLAGREQYF
J: TRBJ2-7
D: TRBD2
V: TRBV5-1

CDR3: CAISGSGGQISGANVLTF
J: TRBJ2-6
D: TRBD2
V: TRBV10-3

CDR3: CASSLQTLSSYNSPLHF
J: TRBJ1-6
D: -
V: TRBV5-1

CDR3: CASSIRQERELFF
J: TRBJ2-2
D: -
V: TRBV12-3/TRBV12-4

CDR3: CSARDQAGRNEQFF
J: TRBJ2-1
D: -
V: TRBV20-1

CDR3: CASSSGLAGNYNEQFF
J: TRBJ2-1
D: TRBD2
V: TRBV12-3/TRBV12-4

CDR3: CASSTAREDEKLFF
J: TRBJ1-4
D: -
V: TRBV6-2/TRBV6-3

CDR3: CASSLGGPEGIQYF
J: TRBJ2-4
D: -
V: TRBV28

CDR3: CASRAVPMNTEAFF
J: TRBJ1-1
D: -
V: TRBV6-2/TRBV6-3

CDR3: CASSYAYRGTSGRADEQYF
J: TRBJ2-7
D: TRBD2
V: TRBV6-5

CDR3: CASSRRNTEAFF
J: TRBJ1-1
D: -
V: TRBV28

CDR3: CASSQGEAGELFF
J: TRBJ2-2
D: -
V: TRBV4-3

CDR3: CSARTVANEQFF
J: TRBJ2-1
D: -
V: TRBV20-1

CDR3: CASGQTSRVNEQFF
J: TRBJ2-1
D: -
V: TRBV6-2/TRBV6-3

CDR3: CASSLDRHNEQFF
J: TRBJ2-1
D: -
V: TRBV11-2